This note documents a single TCR beta chain sequence. Antigen specificity is unknown. CDR3 length: 11 amino acids. Per germline, CDR1 SQVTM and CDR2 ANQGSEA. TCRdb re-analyzed the 5' RACE reads; it lists each CDR3 protein once, without DNA. The sample includes about 450,000 distinct CDR3 sequences. These data belong to a study of monozygotic twins with inflammatory bowel disease. General study findings and limits: Especially with disease activity, IBD patients shared fewer clonotypes with others than healthy twins did. TCRbeta diversity (inverse Simpson) was lower in IBD patients than in healthy co-twins. Twins classed as concordant or discordant showed no difference in repertoire similarity, possibly from limited power.

Sequencing was performed on blood. The clonotype comes from a human donor with ulcerative colitis or Crohn's disease, or a healthy co-twin of an affected twin (not recorded which). The chain has TRBV29-1 and TRBJ1-2; TCRdb's D call of TRBD1 is untestable without DNA. The CDR3 sequence is CSVGAGYGYTF.